These 23 T cell receptor beta chains were all obtained from the same sample, sequenced in a study of T-cell memory formation after mild COVID-19. TCRdb independently ran MiXCR on the 5' RACE reads; one entry per CDR3 protein. The top ten clones hold around 8.8% of a sample with over 350,000 distinct CDR3 sequences, roughly 24% of them seen once. Sequencing was done on a sample of PBMCs or a T cell subset sorted from them (not recorded which). The receptors come from an adult woman who had mild COVID-19 (a few samples of this study predate the infection). Cell type and time point are not known.

This clonotype was detected a few times. The V and J genes are TRBV5-5 and TRBJ1-2; TRBD1 aligns across 8 bases. In germline, CDR1 is SGHKS, CDR2 YYEKEE (reference sequence). CDR3 size: 12 residues. The junction had 5 bases not matched to a gene; V was cut back by 6 bases and J by 7 bases. CDR3 coding DNA: TGTGCCAGCACCCAGGGGGCGGGTGGCTACACCTTC. Amino acid sequence: CASTQGAGGYTF.

This clonotype was picked up a small number of times. The chain couples TRBV20-1 to TRBJ2-7; D ambiguous. The germline V and J ends were trimmed by 5 bases and 5 bases, with 13 bases remaining between them. The CDR3 is 12 amino acids. CDR1 DFQATT and CDR2 SNEGSKA come from the germline V gene (reference sequence). CDR3 DNA: TGCAGTGCTGTCGCAAGGGCGGACGAGCAGTACTTC. Its translation: CSAVARADEQYF.

The chain links TRBV6-4 to TRBJ1-1, with D unclear. The CDR3 consists of 13 residues. Trimming removed 3 bases from V and 3 bases from J, with 8 bases in between. Germline CDR1 reads MRHNA; CDR2 reads SNTAGT. The CDR3 protein is CASSEARDTEAFF. The DNA of the CDR3 is TGTGCCAGCAGTGAGGCCCGGGACACTGAAGCTTTCTTT.

This clonotype was counted a few times. The chain couples TRBV20-1 to TRBJ1-2; weak D call: TRBD1 (6 bases). Germline CDR1 DFQATT, CDR2 SNEGSKA (reference sequence). CDR3 size: 15 residues. The germline V and J ends were trimmed by 5 bases and 2 bases, with 18 bases remaining between them. CDR3 amino acids: CSASPTITGNYGYTF. CDR3 DNA sequence: TGCAGTGCTTCCCCCACAATTACAGGGAACTATGGCTACACCTTC.

This clonotype came up a few times. This chain uses TRBV3-1 with TRBJ1-1, with D hard to call. This CDR3 comprises 16 residues. The germline V and J ends were trimmed by 2 bases and 2 bases, with 15 bases remaining between them. Germline V gene sequence: CDR1 LGHDT, CDR2 YNNKEL (reference sequence). CDR3 DNA: TGTGCCAGCAGCCAAAGGCGGCTAACCGAAAACACTGAAGCTTTCTTT. It encodes CASSQRRLTENTEAFF. Supplemented by reference TRBV3-1 and TRBJ1-1, the full variable domain reads DTAVSQTPKYLVTQMGNDKSIKCEQNLGHDTMYWYKQDSKKFLKIMFSYNNKELIINETVPNRFSPKSPDKAHLNLHINSLELGDSAVYFCASSQRRLTENTEAFFGQGTRLTVV.

The chain carries TRBV7-8 and TRBJ1-6, with D unclear. V gave up 10 bases and J gave up 8 bases, with 18 bases separating them. This CDR3 is 14 amino acids long. Germline values: CDR1 SGHVS, CDR2 FQNEAQ. Here the CDR3 DNA reads TGTGCCACCTCCCTCGCCGTTGATTATTCACCCCTCCACTTT. It is translated as CATSLAVDYSPLHF.

The V call is TRBV15, the J call TRBJ2-4; 11 bases agree with TRBD1. The germline gives CDR1 LNHNV, CDR2 YYDKDF (reference sequence). This CDR3 spans 15 amino acids. The trim removed 4 bases at V and 8 bases at J, leaving 7 bases unmatched. This chain's CDR3 is CATSIGTGGGHIQYF. In DNA form, the CDR3 reads TGTGCCACCAGCATAGGGACAGGGGGAGGTCACATTCAGTACTTC.

This clonotype occurred a few times. CDR3 region: CASSFTRDRAYEQYF. CDR3 nucleotide sequence: TGTGCCAGCAGTTTCACCCGGGACAGAGCCTACGAGCAGTACTTC. The J gene is TRBJ2-7, the V gene TRBV12-3 or TRBV12-4; TRBD1 matches 7 bases. This CDR3 region has 15 residues. The ends lost 3 bases at V and 2 bases at J; junction bases unmatched: 7.

The chain recombines TRBV6-1 with TRBJ2-1; D is possibly TRBD1 or TRBD2 (6 bases each). Germline V gene sequence: CDR1 MNHNS, CDR2 SASEGT. This CDR3 has 16 amino acids. V was cut by 6 bases and J by 5 bases, with 20 bases left in between. CDR3 sequence: CASSFGRGQVDNEQFF. CDR3 nucleotides: TGTGCCAGCAGCTTCGGTCGGGGGCAGGTGGACAATGAGCAGTTCTTC.

The chain has TRBV12-3 or TRBV12-4 and TRBJ1-2, with D uncertain. This CDR3 spans 13 amino acids. The ends were cut back, 1 base at V and 8 bases at J, with 11 bases in the middle. CDR3 residues: CASSLEVPGGYTF. The DNA of the CDR3 is TGTGCCAGCAGTTTAGAAGTCCCGGGAGGCTACACCTTC.

V gene TRBV15 combines with J gene TRBJ2-3; D gene ambiguous. The germline V gene has CDR1 LNHNV and CDR2 YYDKDF (reference sequence). This CDR3 is 17 amino acids long. V dropped 4 bases and J dropped 1 base, with 18 bases sitting between them. For the CDR3, the DNA is TGTGCCACCAGCATAGGCCTTCTAAATCCCGGCACAGATACGCAGTATTTT. Residues: CATSIGLLNPGTDTQYF.

Only a few counts were recorded for this clonotype. This is likely a read error, given that the CDR3 carries no conserved phenylalanine or tryptophan at its end. The rearrangement uses TRBV5-1 and TRBJ1-1; D gene unclear. Germline values: CDR1 SGHRS, CDR2 YFSETQ. This CDR3 spans 16 amino acids. V was trimmed by 2 bases and J by 6 bases, leaving 20 bases between them. In DNA form, the CDR3 reads TGCGCCAGCAGCTTCAATTCTGGCCCTACCGGCGCTGAAGCTTTCCTT. It is translated as CASSFNSGPTGAEAFL.

The chain has TRBV7-6 and TRBJ1-6, with a tentative D call TRBD1 (5 bases). There are 13 residues in the CDR3. V was cut by 6 bases and J by 10 bases, with 13 bases left in between. Germline-derived CDR1 and CDR2 are SGHVS and FNYEAQ. CDR3 residues: CASSTGTGSPLHF. CDR3 in DNA: TGTGCCAGCAGTACCGGGACCGGCTCACCCCTCCACTTT.

This clonotype was seen more than once but under ten times. V gene TRBV5-1 combines with J gene TRBJ2-3; D is unresolved. Trimming pared 4 bases from V and 4 bases from J, leaving 4 bases between. Germline values: CDR1 SGHRS, CDR2 YFSETQ. CDR3 length: 11 residues. The CDR3 DNA reads as TGCGCCAGCAGCGGATCAGATACGCAGTATTTT. It encodes CASSGSDTQYF. The complete variable domain, with remaining parts taken from reference TRBV5-1 and TRBJ2-3, reads KAGVTQTPRYLIKTRGQQVTLSCSPISGHRSVSWYQQTPGQGLQFLFEYFSETQRNKGNFPGRFSGRQFSNSRSEMNVSTLELGDSALYLCASSGSDTQYFGPGTRLTVL.

This clonotype was seen only a few times. J is TRBJ2-3 and V is TRBV7-9; D gene ambiguous. The CDR3 has 16 amino acids. The V end lost 5 bases, the J end lost 0 bases, and 15 bases lay between the germline ends. Germline V gives CDR1 SEHNR, CDR2 FQNEAQ (reference sequence). The CDR3 region is CASSLPRYSSTDTQYF. In DNA form, the CDR3 reads TGTGCCAGCAGCCTCCCGCGGTACTCTAGCACAGATACGCAGTATTTT.

This chain connects TRBV7-9 to TRBJ2-4; TRBD1 agrees at 7 bases. Germline values: CDR1 SEHNR, CDR2 FQNEAQ (reference sequence). V shed 4 bases, J shed 14 bases, and the junction held 8 bases outside the gene matches. The length of the CDR3 is 12 residues. In DNA form, the CDR3 reads TGTGCCAGCAGCTCCCTGACAGGGCATGAGTACTTC. It translates to CASSSLTGHEYF.

The chain employs TRBV25-1 and TRBJ1-1; D is ambiguous. With 8 bases removed from V and 4 bases from J, the gap between germline ends came to 8 bases. Per germline, CDR1 MGHDK and CDR2 SYGVNS. The CDR3 totals 11 residues. CDR3 amino acids: CASVGSTEAFF. The CDR3 DNA reads as TGTGCCAGCGTGGGGTCCACTGAAGCTTTCTTT.

The chain employs TRBV7-6 and TRBJ2-7; TRBD1 agrees at 9 bases. With V trimmed by 7 bases and J by 2 bases, 9 bases remained unmatched. From germline, CDR1 is SGHVS and CDR2 FNYEAQ. CDR3 length: 15 residues. CDR3 sequence reads: CASTTGTGRPYEQYF. For the CDR3, the DNA is TGTGCCAGCACTACAGGGACAGGGAGACCCTACGAGCAGTACTTC.

This clonotype showed up just a few times. This sequence joins TRBV7-6 and TRBJ2-3; D is uncertain. The V gene's germline CDR1 is SGHVS and CDR2 FNYEAQ. The CDR3 covers 15 residues. Deletions cut 1 base from V and 3 bases from J, with 11 bases between. CDR3 DNA: TGTGCCAGCAGCTTAGTCACGGGCGGAACAGATACGCAGTATTTT. It encodes CASSLVTGGTDTQYF.

In this sample, this clonotype turned up many times. V and J are TRBV24-1 and TRBJ1-5; possibly TRBD1 for D (6 bases). The CDR3 loop spans 13 amino acids. Germline V lookup: CDR1 KGHDR, CDR2 SFDVKD. V lost 9 bases and J 3 bases, leaving 11 bases between the germline ends. CDR3 sequence: CATSDSLNQPQHF. DNA of the CDR3: TGTGCCACCTCGGACAGCCTCAATCAGCCCCAGCATTTT.

The J gene is TRBJ2-1, the V gene TRBV7-2; TRBD2 agrees at 7 bases. V shed 5 bases, J shed 8 bases, and the junction held 9 bases outside the gene matches. Germline V CDR1 and CDR2: SGHTA, FQGNSA. The CDR3 extends over 14 amino acids. The CDR3 sequence: CASSASRGFDEQFF. The CDR3 DNA sequence: TGTGCCAGCAGCGCTTCGCGGGGGTTCGATGAGCAGTTCTTC.

This clonotype was seen repeatedly, ten times or more. V is TRBV12-3 or TRBV12-4 and J is TRBJ1-2; TRBD1 agrees at 8 bases. The CDR3 totals 13 residues. With 4 bases clipped from V and 4 bases from J, the junction kept 2 bases outside the gene matches. The CDR3 sequence: CASSWDRSYGYTF. The CDR3 nucleotides read TGTGCCAGCAGTTGGGACAGGTCCTATGGCTACACCTTC.

The chain links TRBV20-1 to TRBJ1-1; D is possibly TRBD1 (5 bases). Germline CDR1 DFQATT, CDR2 SNEGSKA (reference sequence). CDR3 size: 13 residues. Trimming cost V 5 bases and J 7 bases, with 17 bases left between them. CDR3 sequence: CSAWKGTDVEAFF. CDR3 in DNA: TGCAGTGCTTGGAAGGGGACCGACGTTGAAGCTTTCTTT.